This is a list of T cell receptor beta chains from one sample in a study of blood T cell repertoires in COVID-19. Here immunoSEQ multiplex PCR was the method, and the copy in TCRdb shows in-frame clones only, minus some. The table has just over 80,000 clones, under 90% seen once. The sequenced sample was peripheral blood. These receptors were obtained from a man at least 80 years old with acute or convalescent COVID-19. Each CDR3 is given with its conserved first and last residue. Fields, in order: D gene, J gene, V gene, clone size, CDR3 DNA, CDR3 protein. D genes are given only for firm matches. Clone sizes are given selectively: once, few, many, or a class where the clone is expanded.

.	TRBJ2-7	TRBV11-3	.	TGTGCCAGCAGCTTAGACCCCGAGACAAACGAGCAGTACTTC	CASSLDPETNEQYF
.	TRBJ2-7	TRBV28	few	TGTGCCAGCAGGCAAGGGGGGGCCTACGAGCAGTACTTC	CASRQGGAYEQYF
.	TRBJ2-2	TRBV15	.	TGTGCCACCAGCAGAGACAGAACCAACACCGGGGAGCTGTTTTTT	CATSRDRTNTGELFF
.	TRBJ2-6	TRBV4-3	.	TGCGCCAGCAGCCAAGATCACGGGTTCTCTGGGGCCAACGTCCTGACTTTC	CASSQDHGFSGANVLTF
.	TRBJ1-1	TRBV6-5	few	TGTGCCAGCAGGATAGCGGGAGGCACTGAAGCTTTCTTT	CASRIAGGTEAFF
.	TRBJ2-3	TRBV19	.	TGTGCCAGTAGTATAGAGTCGGTGGTCAGCACAGATACGCAGTATTTT	CASSIESVVSTDTQYF
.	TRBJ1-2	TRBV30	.	TGTGCCTGGACGATGACTCTTGATGGTGGCTACACCTTC	CAWTMTLDGGYTF
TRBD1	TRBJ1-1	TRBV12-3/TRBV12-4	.	TGTGCCACGAGACGGGACAGCTACACTGAAGCTTTCTTT	CATRRDSYTEAFF
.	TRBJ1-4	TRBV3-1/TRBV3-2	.	TGTGCCAGCAGCCGGAGAGGGTTCGTTAATGAAAAACTGTTTTTT	CASSRRGFVNEKLFF
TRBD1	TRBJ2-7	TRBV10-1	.	TGCGCCAGCAGTGACCGGGACAGGTCCTACGAGCAGTACTTC	CASSDRDRSYEQYF
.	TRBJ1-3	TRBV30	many	TGTGCCTGGAGTCCATTTTTGGGAAACACCATATATTTT	CAWSPFLGNTIYF
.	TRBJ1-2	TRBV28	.	TGTGCCAGCAGTACCGGACAGCCCTATGGCTACACCTTC	CASSTGQPYGYTF
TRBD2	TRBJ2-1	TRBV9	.	TGTGCCAGCAGCGTAGTGGGACTAGCGGGAGGGAATGAGCAGTTCTTC	CASSVVGLAGGNEQFF
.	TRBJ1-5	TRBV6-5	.	TGTGCCAGCAGACCGGGACTGAATAGCAATCAGCCCCAGCATTTT	CASRPGLNSNQPQHF
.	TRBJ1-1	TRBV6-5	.	TGTGCCAGCAGGTCCGCGGACACGTTAAACACTGAAGCTTTCTTT	CASRSADTLNTEAFF
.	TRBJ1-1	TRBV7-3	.	TGTGCCAGCAGCTTAATGGCGGTATCGGGAAAGACTGAAGCTTTCTTT	CASSLMAVSGKTEAFF
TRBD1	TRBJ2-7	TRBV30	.	TGTGCCTGGTCCGGACAGGTAGGCTACGAGCAGTACTTC	CAWSGQVGYEQYF
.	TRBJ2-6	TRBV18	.	TGTGCCAGCTCATTACAGGGTTCAGGGGCCAACGTCCTGACTTTC	CASSLQGSGANVLTF
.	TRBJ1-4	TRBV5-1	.	TGCGCCAGCAGCTTGGCGCAGGGAACCCATGAAAAACTGTTTTTT	CASSLAQGTHEKLFF
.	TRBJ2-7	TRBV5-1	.	TGCGCCAGCAGGGGCCAGCCCGGGGCCTACGAGCAGTACTTC	CASRGQPGAYEQYF
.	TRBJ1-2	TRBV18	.	TGTGCCAGCTCTCCCGAACAGGACTATGGCTACACCTTC	CASSPEQDYGYTF
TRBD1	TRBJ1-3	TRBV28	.	TGTGCCAGCAGTGCCTGGACAGGGTTTGGAAACACCATATATTTT	CASSAWTGFGNTIYF